Listed below are T cell receptor beta chains from one sample, sequenced in a study of response to subunit inactivated influenza vaccine. TCRdb independently ran MiXCR on the RT-PCR reads; one entry per CDR3 protein. In the table there are some 500,000 distinct CDR3 sequences, roughly 13% of which are singletons. The input for sequencing was PBMCs from blood, taken 45 days after vaccination. The receptors were gathered from a man over 45 who received an inactivated influenza vaccine. Both conserved end residues are part of each CDR3. The D gene is left open where the match is weak. Clone size is shown for a subset of rows, as once, few, many or a class of expanded clone.

cdr3_nt: TGTGCCAGCACAGATACTGCGACCGGGGAGCTGTTTTTT
cdr3_aa: CASTDTATGELFF
clone_size: few
v_call: TRBV7-3
j_call: TRBJ2-2
d_call: NA

cdr3_nt: TGCGCCAGCAGCCAAGGGTTCAGCACCTACGAGCAGTACTTC
cdr3_aa: CASSQGFSTYEQYF
clone_size: few
v_call: TRBV4-3
j_call: TRBJ2-7
d_call: NA

cdr3_nt: TGTGCCAGCAGCGGGGACAGCATTGGGGCCTTGTACTTC
cdr3_aa: CASSGDSIGALYF
clone_size: NA
v_call: TRBV7-2
j_call: TRBJ2-7
d_call: TRBD1

cdr3_nt: TGTGCCAGCAGCTTGTCCACAGGGCTGTTCTTC
cdr3_aa: CASSLSTGLFF
clone_size: many
v_call: TRBV5-6
j_call: TRBJ2-1
d_call: NA

cdr3_nt: TGCGCCAGCAGCTTGGGACTAGCGGGGTATGAGACCCAGTACTTC
cdr3_aa: CASSLGLAGYETQYF
clone_size: NA
v_call: TRBV5-1
j_call: TRBJ2-5
d_call: TRBD2

cdr3_nt: TGTGCCAGCAGGGGGTCGGGTTCTGGAAACACCATATATTTT
cdr3_aa: CASRGSGSGNTIYF
clone_size: few
v_call: TRBV12-3/TRBV12-4
j_call: TRBJ1-3
d_call: NA

cdr3_nt: TGTGCCAGCAGTCTACGGGGACAGAATGAGCAGTTCTTC
cdr3_aa: CASSLRGQNEQFF
clone_size: NA
v_call: TRBV12-3/TRBV12-4
j_call: TRBJ2-1
d_call: TRBD1

cdr3_nt: TGCGCCAGCAGCCAAGGACAGTCCTACGAAGAGCAGTACTTC
cdr3_aa: CASSQGQSYEEQYF
clone_size: NA
v_call: TRBV4-1
j_call: TRBJ2-7
d_call: NA

cdr3_nt: TGTGCCAGCAGTATCACTTCGGGACAGGGATCCAACAATGAGCAGTTCTTC
cdr3_aa: CASSITSGQGSNNEQFF
clone_size: many
v_call: TRBV7-9
j_call: TRBJ2-1
d_call: TRBD1

cdr3_nt: TGTGCCAGCAGCCAATGGGGGACGTACCACGAGCAGTACTTC
cdr3_aa: CASSQWGTYHEQYF
clone_size: few
v_call: TRBV16
j_call: TRBJ2-7
d_call: NA

cdr3_nt: TGTGCCAGCAGTTACTCGGGTACTTCCGATACGCAGTATTTT
cdr3_aa: CASSYSGTSDTQYF
clone_size: many
v_call: TRBV6-2/TRBV6-3
j_call: TRBJ2-3
d_call: NA

cdr3_nt: TGCGCCAGCAGCCAAGACGAGCGGGAGGGCCCTAACTCTGGGGCCAACGTCCTGACTTTC
cdr3_aa: CASSQDEREGPNSGANVLTF
clone_size: few
v_call: TRBV4-1
j_call: TRBJ2-6
d_call: TRBD2

cdr3_nt: TGTGCCAGCAGCCCCCGGGACAGGGTCTCTGGGGCCAACGTCCTGACTTTC
cdr3_aa: CASSPRDRVSGANVLTF
clone_size: NA
v_call: TRBV7-8
j_call: TRBJ2-6
d_call: TRBD1

cdr3_nt: TGTGCCAGCAGGCCAGTGGGATCTAATGAAAAACTGTTTTTT
cdr3_aa: CASRPVGSNEKLFF
clone_size: many
v_call: TRBV6-2/TRBV6-3
j_call: TRBJ1-4
d_call: NA

cdr3_nt: TGCAGCGTTGAGGTACCGACGGGACAGACAAGCACAGATACGCAGTATTTT
cdr3_aa: CSVEVPTGQTSTDTQYF
clone_size: few
v_call: TRBV29-1
j_call: TRBJ2-3
d_call: TRBD1

cdr3_nt: TGTGCCAGCAGCCAGCGTGTGACTCAAGTCTACGAGCAGTACTTC
cdr3_aa: CASSQRVTQVYEQYF
clone_size: NA
v_call: TRBV7-8
j_call: TRBJ2-7
d_call: NA

cdr3_nt: TGTGCCAGCAGCCGACCGACAGATACGCAGTATTTT
cdr3_aa: CASSRPTDTQYF
clone_size: many
v_call: TRBV12-3/TRBV12-4
j_call: TRBJ2-3
d_call: NA

cdr3_nt: TGTGCCAGCAGCTTAGGGCTAGCGGAGAATACGCAGTATTTT
cdr3_aa: CASSLGLAENTQYF
clone_size: few
v_call: TRBV7-3
j_call: TRBJ2-3
d_call: TRBD2

cdr3_nt: TGTGCCAGCACCTCTGTATGGGGGGAACAGACCCAGTACTTC
cdr3_aa: CASTSVWGEQTQYF
clone_size: NA
v_call: TRBV28
j_call: TRBJ2-5
d_call: NA

cdr3_nt: TGCAGTGCTAGAGGCGATAGCTTAAGCTCCTACGAGCAGTACTTC
cdr3_aa: CSARGDSLSSYEQYF
clone_size: NA
v_call: TRBV20-1
j_call: TRBJ2-7
d_call: NA

cdr3_nt: TGTGCCAGCAGTTTTGGGTCCCTAGCCAAAAACATTCAGTACTTC
cdr3_aa: CASSFGSLAKNIQYF
clone_size: many
v_call: TRBV12-3/TRBV12-4
j_call: TRBJ2-4
d_call: NA

cdr3_nt: TGTGCCAGCAGCACCCGATTTCGTAGACAGGGTACGAACACCGGGGAGCTGTTTTTT
cdr3_aa: CASSTRFRRQGTNTGELFF
clone_size: few
v_call: TRBV11-2
j_call: TRBJ2-2
d_call: TRBD1

cdr3_nt: TGCAGCGTTGAAAAGGGGCAGGGTAACATTCAGTACTTC
cdr3_aa: CSVEKGQGNIQYF
clone_size: few
v_call: TRBV29-1
j_call: TRBJ2-4
d_call: NA